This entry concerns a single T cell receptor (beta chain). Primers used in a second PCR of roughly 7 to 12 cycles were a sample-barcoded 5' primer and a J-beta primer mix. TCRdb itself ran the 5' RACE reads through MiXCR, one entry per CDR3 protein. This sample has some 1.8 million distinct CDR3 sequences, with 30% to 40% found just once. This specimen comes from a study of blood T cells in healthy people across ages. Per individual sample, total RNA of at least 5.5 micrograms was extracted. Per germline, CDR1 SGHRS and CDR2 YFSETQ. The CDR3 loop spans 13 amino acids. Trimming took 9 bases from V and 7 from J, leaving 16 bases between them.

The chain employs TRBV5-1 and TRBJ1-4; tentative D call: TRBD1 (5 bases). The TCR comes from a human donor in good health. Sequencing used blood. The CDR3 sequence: CANTGVVGEKLFF. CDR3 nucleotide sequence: TGCGCCAACACGGGGGTTGTTGGTGAAAAACTGTTTTTT.